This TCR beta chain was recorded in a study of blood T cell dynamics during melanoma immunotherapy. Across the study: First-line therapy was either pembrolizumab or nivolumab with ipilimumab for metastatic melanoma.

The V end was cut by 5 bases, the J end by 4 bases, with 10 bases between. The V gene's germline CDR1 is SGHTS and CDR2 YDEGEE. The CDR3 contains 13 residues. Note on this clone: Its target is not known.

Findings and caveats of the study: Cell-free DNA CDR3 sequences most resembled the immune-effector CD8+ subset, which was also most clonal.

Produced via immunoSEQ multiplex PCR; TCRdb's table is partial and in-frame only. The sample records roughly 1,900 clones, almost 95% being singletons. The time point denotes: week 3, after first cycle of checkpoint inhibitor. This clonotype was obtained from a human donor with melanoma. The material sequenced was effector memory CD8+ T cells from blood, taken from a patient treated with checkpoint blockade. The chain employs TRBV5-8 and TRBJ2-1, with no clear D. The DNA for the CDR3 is TGTGCCAGCAGGAGGAGAGGATACAATGAGCAGTTCTTC. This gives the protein CASRRRGYNEQFF.